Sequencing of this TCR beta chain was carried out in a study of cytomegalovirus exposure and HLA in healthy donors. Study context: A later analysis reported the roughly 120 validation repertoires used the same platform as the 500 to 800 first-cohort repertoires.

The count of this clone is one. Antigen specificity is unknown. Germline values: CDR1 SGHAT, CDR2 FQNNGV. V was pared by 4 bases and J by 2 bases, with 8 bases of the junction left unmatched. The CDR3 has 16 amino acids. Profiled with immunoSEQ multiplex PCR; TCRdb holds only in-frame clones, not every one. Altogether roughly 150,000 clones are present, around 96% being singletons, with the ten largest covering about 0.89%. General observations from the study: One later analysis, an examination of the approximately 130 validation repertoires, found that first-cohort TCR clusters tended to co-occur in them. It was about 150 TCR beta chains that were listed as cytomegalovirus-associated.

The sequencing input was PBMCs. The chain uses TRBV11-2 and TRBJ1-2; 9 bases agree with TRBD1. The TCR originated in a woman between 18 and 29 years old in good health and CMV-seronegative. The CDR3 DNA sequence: TGTGCCAGCAGCTCATTCCCTACAGGGGGCAACTATGGCTACACCTTC. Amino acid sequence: CASSSFPTGGNYGYTF.